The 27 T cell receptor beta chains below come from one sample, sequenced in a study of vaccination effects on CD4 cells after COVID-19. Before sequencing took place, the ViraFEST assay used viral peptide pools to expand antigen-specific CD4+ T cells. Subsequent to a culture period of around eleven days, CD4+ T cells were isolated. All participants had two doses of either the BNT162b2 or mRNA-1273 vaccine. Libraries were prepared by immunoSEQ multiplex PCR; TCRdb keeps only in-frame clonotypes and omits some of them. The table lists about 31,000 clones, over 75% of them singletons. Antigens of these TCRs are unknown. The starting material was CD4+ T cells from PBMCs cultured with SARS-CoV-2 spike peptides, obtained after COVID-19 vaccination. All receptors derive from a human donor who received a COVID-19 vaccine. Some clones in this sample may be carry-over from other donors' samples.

Written as DNA, the CDR3 is TGTGCCACCAGCAGCTTCTCGGAGGGAGGACAGCCCCAGCATTTT. This translates into CATSSFSEGGQPQHF. This rearrangement joins TRBV15 to TRBJ1-5; no clear D. The CDR3 has 15 amino acids. Germline V gives CDR1 LNHNV, CDR2 YYDKDF (reference sequence). Trimming left V 3 bases short and J 7 bases short, with 16 bases between.

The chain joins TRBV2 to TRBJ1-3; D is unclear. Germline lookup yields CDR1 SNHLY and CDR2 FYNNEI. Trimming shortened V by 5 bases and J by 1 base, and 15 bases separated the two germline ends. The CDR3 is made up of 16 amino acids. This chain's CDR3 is CASSWWALLSGNTIYF. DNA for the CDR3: TGTGCCAGCAGTTGGTGGGCGTTACTGTCTGGAAACACCATATATTTT.

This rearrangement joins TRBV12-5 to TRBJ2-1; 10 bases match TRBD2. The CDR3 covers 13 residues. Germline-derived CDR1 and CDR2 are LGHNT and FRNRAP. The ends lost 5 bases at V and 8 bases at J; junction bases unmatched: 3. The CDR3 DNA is TGTGCTAGTGGTAGAAGCGGGGGGGATGAGCAGTTCTTC. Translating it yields CASGRSGGDEQFF.

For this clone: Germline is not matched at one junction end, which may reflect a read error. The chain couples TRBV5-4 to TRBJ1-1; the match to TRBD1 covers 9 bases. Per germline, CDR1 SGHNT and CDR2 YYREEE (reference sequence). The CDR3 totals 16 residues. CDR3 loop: CASSSSGTGMKTEAFF. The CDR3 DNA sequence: TGTGCCAGCAGCTCATCCGGGACAGGGATGAAAACTGAAGCTTTCTTT.

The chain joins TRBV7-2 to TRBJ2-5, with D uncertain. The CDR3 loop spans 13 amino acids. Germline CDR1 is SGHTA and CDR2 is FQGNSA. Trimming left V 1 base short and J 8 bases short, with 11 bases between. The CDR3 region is CASSLGLSKTQYF. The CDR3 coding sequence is TGTGCCAGCAGCTTAGGGCTGTCGAAAACCCAGTACTTC.

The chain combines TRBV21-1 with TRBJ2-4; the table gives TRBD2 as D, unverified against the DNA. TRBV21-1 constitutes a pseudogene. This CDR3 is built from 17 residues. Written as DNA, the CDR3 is TGTGCCAGCAGCAGAAGGGCGGGGTGGGAGCAAACAAACATTCAGTACTTC. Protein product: CASSRRAGWEQTNIQYF.

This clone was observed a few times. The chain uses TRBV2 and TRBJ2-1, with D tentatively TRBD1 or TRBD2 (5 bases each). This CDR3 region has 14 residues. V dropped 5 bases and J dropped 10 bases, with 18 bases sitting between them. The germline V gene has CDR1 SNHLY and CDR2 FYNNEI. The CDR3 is CASSQGLAWGEQFF. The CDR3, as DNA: TGTGCCAGCAGTCAAGGACTGGCCTGGGGGGAGCAGTTCTTC.

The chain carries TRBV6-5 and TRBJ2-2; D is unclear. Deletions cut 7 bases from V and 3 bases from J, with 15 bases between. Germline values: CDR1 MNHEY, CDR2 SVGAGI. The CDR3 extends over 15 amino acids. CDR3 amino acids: CASMRREGYTGELFF. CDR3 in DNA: TGTGCCAGCATGAGGAGAGAAGGGTACACCGGGGAGCTGTTTTTT.

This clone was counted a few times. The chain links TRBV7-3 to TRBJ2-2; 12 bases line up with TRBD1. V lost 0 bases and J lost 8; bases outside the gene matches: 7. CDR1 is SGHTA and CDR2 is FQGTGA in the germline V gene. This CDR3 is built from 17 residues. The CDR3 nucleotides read TGTGCCAGCAGCTTAACGTCGGGGACAGGGGGCGTGGGGGAGCTGTTTTTT. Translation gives CASSLTSGTGGVGELFF.

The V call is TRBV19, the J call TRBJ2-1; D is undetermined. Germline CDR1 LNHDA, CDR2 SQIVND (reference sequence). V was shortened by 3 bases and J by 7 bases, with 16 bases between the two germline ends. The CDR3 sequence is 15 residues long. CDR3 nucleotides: TGTGCCAGTAGTATCGGGTTAGGTTGGGGTAATGAGCAGTTCTTC. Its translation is CASSIGLGWGNEQFF.

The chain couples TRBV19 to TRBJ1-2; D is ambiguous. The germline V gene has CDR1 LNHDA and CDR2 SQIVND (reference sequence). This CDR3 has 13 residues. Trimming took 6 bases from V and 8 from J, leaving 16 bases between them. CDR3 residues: CASSFEDLWGYTF. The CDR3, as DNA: TGTGCCAGTAGCTTTGAGGACCTGTGGGGCTACACCTTC.

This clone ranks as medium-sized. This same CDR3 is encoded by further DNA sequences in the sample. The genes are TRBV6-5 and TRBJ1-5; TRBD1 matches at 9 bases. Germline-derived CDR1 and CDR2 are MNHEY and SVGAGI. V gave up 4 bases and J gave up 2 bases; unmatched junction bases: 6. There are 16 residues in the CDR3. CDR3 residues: CASSSLGQGGNQPQHF. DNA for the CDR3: TGTGCCAGCAGTTCGCTGGGACAGGGAGGCAATCAGCCCCAGCATTTT.

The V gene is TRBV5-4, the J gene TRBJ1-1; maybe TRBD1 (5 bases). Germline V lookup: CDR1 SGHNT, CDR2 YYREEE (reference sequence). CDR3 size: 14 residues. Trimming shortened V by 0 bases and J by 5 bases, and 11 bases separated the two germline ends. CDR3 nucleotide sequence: TGTGCCAGCAGCTTGGCTGGGGCTGAGACTGAAGCTTTCTTT. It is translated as CASSLAGAETEAFF.

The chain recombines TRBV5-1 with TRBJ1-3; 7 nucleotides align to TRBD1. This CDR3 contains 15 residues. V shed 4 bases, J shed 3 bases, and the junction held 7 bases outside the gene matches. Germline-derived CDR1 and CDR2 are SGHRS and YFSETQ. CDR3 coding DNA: TGCGCCAGCAGCGTACTCGGGACAGATGGAAACACCATATATTTT. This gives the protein CASSVLGTDGNTIYF.

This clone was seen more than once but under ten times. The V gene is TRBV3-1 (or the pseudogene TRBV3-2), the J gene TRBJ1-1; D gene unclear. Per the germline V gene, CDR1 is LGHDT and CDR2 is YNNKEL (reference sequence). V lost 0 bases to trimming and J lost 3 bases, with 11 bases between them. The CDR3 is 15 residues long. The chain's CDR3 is CASSQDRRLYTEAFF. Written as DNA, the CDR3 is TGTGCCAGCAGCCAAGATCGTAGATTATACACTGAAGCTTTCTTT.

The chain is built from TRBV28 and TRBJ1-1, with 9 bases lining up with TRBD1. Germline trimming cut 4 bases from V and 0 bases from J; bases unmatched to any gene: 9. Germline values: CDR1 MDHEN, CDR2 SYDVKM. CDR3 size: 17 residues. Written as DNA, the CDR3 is TGTGCCAGCAGTTCCCTCCCGGGACAGGGATTGAACACTGAAGCTTTCTTT. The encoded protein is CASSSLPGQGLNTEAFF.

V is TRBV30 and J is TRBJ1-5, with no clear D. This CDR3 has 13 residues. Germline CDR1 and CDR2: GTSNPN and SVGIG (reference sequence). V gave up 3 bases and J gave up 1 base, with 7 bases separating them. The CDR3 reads CAWSGESNQPQHF. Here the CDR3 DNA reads TGTGCCTGGAGCGGGGAGAGCAATCAGCCCCAGCATTTT.

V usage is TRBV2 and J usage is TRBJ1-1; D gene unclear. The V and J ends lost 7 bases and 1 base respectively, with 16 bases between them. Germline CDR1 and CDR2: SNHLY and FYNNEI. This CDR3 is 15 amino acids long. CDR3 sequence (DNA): TGTGCCAGCAATCCGCTTGGGTTAGGGAACACTGAAGCTTTCTTT. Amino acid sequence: CASNPLGLGNTEAFF.

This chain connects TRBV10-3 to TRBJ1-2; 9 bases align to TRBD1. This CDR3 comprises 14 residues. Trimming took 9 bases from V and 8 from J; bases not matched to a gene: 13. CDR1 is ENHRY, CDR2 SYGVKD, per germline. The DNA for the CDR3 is TGTGCCATACGGATGGGACAGGGCTTACTCGGCTACACCTTC. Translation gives CAIRMGQGLLGYTF.

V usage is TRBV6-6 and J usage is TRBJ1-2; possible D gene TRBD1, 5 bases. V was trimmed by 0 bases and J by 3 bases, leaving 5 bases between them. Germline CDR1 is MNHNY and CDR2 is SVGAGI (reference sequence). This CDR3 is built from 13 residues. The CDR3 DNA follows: TGTGCCAGCAGTTACTCACAGGACTATGGCTACACCTTC. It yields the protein CASSYSQDYGYTF.

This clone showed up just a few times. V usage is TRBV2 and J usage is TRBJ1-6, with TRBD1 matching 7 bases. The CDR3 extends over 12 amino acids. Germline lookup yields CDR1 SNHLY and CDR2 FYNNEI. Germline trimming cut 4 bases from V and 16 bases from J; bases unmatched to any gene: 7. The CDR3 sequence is CASSGEGAVLHF. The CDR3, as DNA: TGTGCCAGCAGTGGCGAGGGGGCGGTTCTCCACTTT.

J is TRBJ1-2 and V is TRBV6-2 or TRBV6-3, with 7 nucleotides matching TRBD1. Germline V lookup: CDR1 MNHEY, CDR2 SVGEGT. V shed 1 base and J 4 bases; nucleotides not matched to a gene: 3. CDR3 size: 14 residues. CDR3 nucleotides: TGTGCCAGCAGTTACTTGGCAGGGGGCTATGGCTACACCTTC. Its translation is CASSYLAGGYGYTF.

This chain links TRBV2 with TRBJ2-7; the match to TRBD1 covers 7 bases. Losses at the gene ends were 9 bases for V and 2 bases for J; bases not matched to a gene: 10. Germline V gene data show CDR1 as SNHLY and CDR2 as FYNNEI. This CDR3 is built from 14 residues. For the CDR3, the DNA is TGTGCCAGTTCTCCCAGGGACAGCCCCTACGAGCAGTACGTC. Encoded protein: CASSPRDSPYEQYV.

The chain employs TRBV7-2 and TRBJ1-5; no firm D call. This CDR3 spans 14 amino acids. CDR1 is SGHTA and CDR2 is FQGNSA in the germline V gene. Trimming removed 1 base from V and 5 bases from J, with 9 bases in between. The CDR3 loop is CASSLVVGDQPQHF. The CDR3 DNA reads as TGTGCCAGCAGCTTAGTCGTTGGGGATCAGCCCCAGCATTTT.

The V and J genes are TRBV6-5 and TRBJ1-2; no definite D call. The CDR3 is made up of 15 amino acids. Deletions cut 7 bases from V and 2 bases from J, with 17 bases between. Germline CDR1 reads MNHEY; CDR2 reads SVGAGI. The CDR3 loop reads CASTTNPVPNYGYTF. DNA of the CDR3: TGTGCCAGCACCACCAACCCCGTTCCGAACTATGGCTACACCTTC.

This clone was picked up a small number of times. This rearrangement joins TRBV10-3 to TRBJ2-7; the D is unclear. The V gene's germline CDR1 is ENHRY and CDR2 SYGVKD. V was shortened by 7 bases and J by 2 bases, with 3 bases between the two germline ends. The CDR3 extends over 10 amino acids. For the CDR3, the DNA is TGTGCCATCACCCCCTACGAGCAGTACGTC. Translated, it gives CAITPYEQYV.

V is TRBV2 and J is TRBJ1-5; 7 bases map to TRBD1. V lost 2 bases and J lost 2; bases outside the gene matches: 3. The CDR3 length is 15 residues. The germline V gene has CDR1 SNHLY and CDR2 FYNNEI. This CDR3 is CASSESRGGNQPQHF. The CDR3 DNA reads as TGTGCCAGCAGTGAATCCAGGGGGGGCAATCAGCCCCAGCATTTT.